These 19 T cell receptor beta chains originate from one sample sequenced in a study of CD4 T cells in relation to SARS-CoV-2 and coronaviruses. These receptors are not linked to any known antigen. Unexposed donor CD4+ T cells date from about 2011-2019, before the COVID-19 pandemic. CD4+ T cells were isolated from the cells after about ten days of culture. Sequencing used immunoSEQ multiplex PCR; TCRdb keeps in-frame clones, though not all of them. The profile shows 25,000 to 30,000 clones, 60% to 85% of them singletons. The sample was CD4+ T cells from PBMCs, cultured in vitro. These receptors came from a human donor in good health.

This chain joins TRBV14 and TRBJ2-7, with a possible D match to TRBD2 (5 bases). Trimming removed 4 bases from V and 3 bases from J, with 10 bases in between. CDR3 length: 13 amino acids. Germline CDR1 reads SGHDN; CDR2 reads FVKESK. The CDR3 loop reads CASSLPGDYEQYF. Written as DNA, the CDR3 is TGTGCCAGCAGCCTCCCCGGGGACTACGAGCAGTACTTC.

The rearrangement joins TRBV3-1 (or the pseudogene TRBV3-2) to TRBJ2-1; D gene unclear. Trimming pared 0 bases from V and 10 bases from J, leaving 10 bases between. The CDR3 runs 13 residues. Looked up from germline, CDR1 is LGHDT and CDR2 is YNNKEL (reference sequence). Here the CDR3 DNA reads TGTGCCAGCAGCCAAGAGCCACCCCTCGAGCAGTTCTTC. This gives the protein CASSQEPPLEQFF.

This clone was seen once. The chain is built from TRBV9 and TRBJ2-2; D uncertain. The germline V gene has CDR1 SGDLS and CDR2 YYNGEE. V lost 0 bases and J lost 7, with 10 bases in between. The CDR3 is made up of 14 amino acids. The CDR3 spells CASSVVGELGELFF. The CDR3 region has the DNA TGTGCCAGCAGCGTAGTGGGCGAACTCGGGGAGCTGTTTTTT.

This clone showed up just a few times. This chain links TRBV6-4 with TRBJ2-1; possible D gene TRBD2, 5 bases. The CDR3 spans 13 residues. The germline gives CDR1 MRHNA, CDR2 SNTAGT. The V and J ends lost 3 bases and 10 bases respectively, with 13 bases between them. In DNA form, the CDR3 reads TGTGCCAGCAGTGATGTGGGAGTAGGGGAGCAGTTCTTC. It translates to CASSDVGVGEQFF.

There are a few counts of this clone. The chain recombines TRBV2 with TRBJ1-5, with D tentatively TRBD1 (6 bases). The CDR3 is made up of 13 amino acids. The V gene's germline CDR1 is SNHLY and CDR2 FYNNEI. V was cut by 7 bases and J by 4 bases, with 11 bases left in between. The CDR3 nucleotides read TGTGCCAGCAAGGACAGCCTAAATCAGCCCCAGCATTTT. It translates to CASKDSLNQPQHF.

This clone was recorded a few times. V is TRBV5-1 and J is TRBJ2-2; maybe TRBD1 (6 bases). The CDR3 runs to 14 residues. The ends were cut back, 4 bases at V and 5 bases at J, with 12 bases in the middle. Germline V gene sequence: CDR1 SGHRS, CDR2 YFSETQ. CDR3 in DNA: TGCGCCAGCAGCCTACAGGGATGGACCGGGGAGCTGTTTTTT. Its translation: CASSLQGWTGELFF.

This clone was picked up one time. This sequence joins TRBV6-5 and TRBJ2-1; either TRBD1 or TRBD2 may supply D (6 bases each). Trimming stripped 7 bases from V and 3 bases from J, with 10 bases between. The germline V gene has CDR1 MNHEY and CDR2 SVGAGI. The CDR3 is made up of 13 amino acids. The CDR3 sequence: CASTQGLYNEQFF. CDR3 sequence (DNA): TGTGCCAGCACACAGGGACTCTACAATGAGCAGTTCTTC.

The V and J genes are TRBV29-1 and TRBJ1-1, with TRBD1 as a possible D gene (5 bases). CDR1 SQVTM and CDR2 ANQGSEA come from the germline V gene. This CDR3 has 12 residues. V lost 7 bases and J lost 3, with 12 bases in between. The CDR3 here is CSGWDGDTEAFF. The CDR3 nucleotides are TGCAGCGGGTGGGACGGTGACACTGAAGCTTTCTTT.

The chain joins TRBV11-3 to TRBJ1-2; 10 bases line up with TRBD1. J gave up 6 bases and V 1 base, and 5 bases lay outside the gene matches. Per the germline V gene, CDR1 is SGHNT and CDR2 is YENEEA. This CDR3 is 15 amino acids long. The CDR3 DNA reads TGTGCCAGCAGCTTAGCCAGGGACAGGGGCAATGGCTACACCTTC. It yields the protein CASSLARDRGNGYTF. The full variable domain, its missing parts supplied by reference TRBV11-3 and TRBJ1-2, is EAGVVQSPRYKIIEKKQPVAFWCNPISGHNTLYWYLQNLGQGPELLIRYENEEAVDDSQLPKDRFSAERLKGVDSTLKIQPAELGDSAVYLCASSLARDRGNGYTFGSGTRLTVV.

The rearrangement links TRBV5-1 to TRBJ1-1, with D perhaps matching TRBD1 (6 bases). CDR1 and CDR2 (germline): SGHRS, YFSETQ. This CDR3 has 15 residues. Trimming pared 1 base from V and 5 bases from J, leaving 15 bases between. Here the CDR3 reads CASSLRTVRETEAFF. Here the CDR3 DNA reads TGCGCCAGCAGCTTGAGGACAGTCCGGGAGACTGAAGCTTTCTTT. Based on the CDR3 plus reference TRBV5-1 and TRBJ1-1, the full variable domain is KAGVTQTPRYLIKTRGQQVTLSCSPISGHRSVSWYQQTPGQGLQFLFEYFSETQRNKGNFPGRFSGRQFSNSRSEMNVSTLELGDSALYLCASSLRTVRETEAFFGQGTRLTVV.

This clone was seen a few times. This chain uses TRBV7-6 with TRBJ2-2; D possibly corresponds to TRBD1 (6 bases). The CDR3 contains 15 residues. The V end was cut by 1 base, the J end by 0 bases, with 6 bases between. Germline V gene data show CDR1 as SGHVS and CDR2 as FNYEAQ. The CDR3: CASSLEGANTGELFF. The DNA of the CDR3 is TGTGCCAGCAGCTTAGAGGGGGCGAACACCGGGGAGCTGTTTTTT.

The chain carries TRBV10-3 and TRBJ2-7, with 8 bases that match TRBD2. CDR3 length: 15 residues. J gave up 2 bases and V 5 bases, and 8 bases lay outside the gene matches. The germline V gene encodes CDR1 ENHRY and CDR2 SYGVKD. CDR3 residues: CAISQIIAGPYEQYF. As DNA, the CDR3 is TGTGCCATCAGTCAAATAATAGCGGGACCCTACGAGCAGTACTTC.

The rearrangement uses TRBV11-2 and TRBJ2-5, with D possibly matching TRBD1 (5 bases). From germline, CDR1 is SGHAT and CDR2 FQNNGV. The CDR3 runs to 13 residues. Trimming stripped 5 bases from V and 7 bases from J, with 14 bases between. The CDR3 loop reads CASSTNGAVTQYF. In nucleotides, the CDR3 is TGTGCCAGCAGCACCAATGGGGCCGTGACCCAGTACTTC.

This chain uses TRBV7-8 with TRBJ2-3, with 10 bases identical to TRBD2. Trimming cost V 5 bases and J 2 bases; bases outside gene matches: 7. The CDR3 runs 16 residues. Germline CDR1 is SGHVS and CDR2 is FQNEAQ. This CDR3 reads CASSPRLAGYTDTQYF. CDR3 sequence (DNA): TGTGCCAGCAGCCCGCGACTAGCGGGCTACACAGATACGCAGTATTTT.

The rearrangement uses TRBV11-2 and TRBJ2-7, with D maybe TRBD1 (5 bases). The CDR3 loop spans 14 amino acids. The germline gives CDR1 SGHAT, CDR2 FQNNGV. V shed 6 bases and J shed 4 bases, with 16 bases lying between them. CDR3 sequence: CASRNPRAGYEQYF. DNA of the CDR3: TGTGCCAGCAGAAATCCCCGGGCAGGGTACGAGCAGTACTTC.

The chain couples TRBV10-3 to TRBJ2-7, with 11 bases identical to TRBD2. The CDR3 is made up of 14 amino acids. Germline values: CDR1 ENHRY, CDR2 SYGVKD. V lost 5 bases and J lost 7; bases outside the gene matches: 7. The CDR3 protein is CAISRLAGTEEQYF. The CDR3 coding sequence is TGTGCCATCAGTAGACTAGCGGGGACGGAGGAGCAGTACTTC.

V usage is TRBV19 and J usage is TRBJ2-1, with 7 bases lining up with TRBD2. V shed 5 bases and J 1 base; nucleotides not matched to a gene: 11. Germline V CDR1 and CDR2: LNHDA, SQIVND (reference sequence). This CDR3 has 17 residues. The CDR3 DNA reads TGTGCCAGTAGTGCACCCCTCGGGCGGGGGTCCTACAATGAGCAGTTCTTC. As protein: CASSAPLGRGSYNEQFF.

The J gene is TRBJ1-2, the V gene TRBV27, with 8 bases aligning to TRBD1. The CDR3 length is 14 residues. The ends lost 2 bases at V and 3 bases at J; junction bases unmatched: 2. CDR1 and CDR2 (germline): MNHEY, SMNVEV (reference sequence). CDR3 DNA sequence: TGTGCCAGCAGTTTAGGACAGGGCCACTATGGCTACACCTTC. Encoded protein: CASSLGQGHYGYTF.

The chain couples TRBV10-3 to TRBJ2-2; D ambiguous. The CDR3 runs to 11 residues. The V and J ends lost 4 bases and 8 bases respectively, with 5 bases between them. Germline V CDR1 and CDR2: ENHRY, SYGVKD. In DNA, the CDR3 is TGTGCCATCAGTGTTTCTGGGGAGCTGTTTTTT. It is translated as CAISVSGELFF.